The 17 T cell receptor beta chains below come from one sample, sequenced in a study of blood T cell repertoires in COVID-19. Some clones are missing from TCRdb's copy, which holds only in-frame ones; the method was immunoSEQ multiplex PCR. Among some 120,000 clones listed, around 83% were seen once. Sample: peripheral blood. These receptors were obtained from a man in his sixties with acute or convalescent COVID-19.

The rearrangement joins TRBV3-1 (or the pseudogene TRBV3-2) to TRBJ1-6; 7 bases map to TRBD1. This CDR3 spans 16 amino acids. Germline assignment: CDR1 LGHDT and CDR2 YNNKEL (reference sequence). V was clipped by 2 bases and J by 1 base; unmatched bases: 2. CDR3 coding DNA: TGTGCCAGCAGCCAAACAGGGGTGTCCTATAATTCACCCCTCCACTTT. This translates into CASSQTGVSYNSPLHF.

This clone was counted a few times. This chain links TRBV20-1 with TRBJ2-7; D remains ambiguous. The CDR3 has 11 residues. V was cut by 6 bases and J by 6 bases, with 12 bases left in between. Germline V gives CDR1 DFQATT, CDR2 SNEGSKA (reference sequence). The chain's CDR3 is CSAKRSLEQYF. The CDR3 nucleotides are TGCAGTGCCAAGAGATCCCTCGAGCAGTACTTC.

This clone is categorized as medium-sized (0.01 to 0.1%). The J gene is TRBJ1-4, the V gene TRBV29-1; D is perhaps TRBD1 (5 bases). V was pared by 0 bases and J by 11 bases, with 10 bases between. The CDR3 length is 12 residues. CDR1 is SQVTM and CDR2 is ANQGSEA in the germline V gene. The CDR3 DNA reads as TGCAGCGTTGAAGAAGCAGGGCGGAAACTGTTTTTT. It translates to CSVEEAGRKLFF. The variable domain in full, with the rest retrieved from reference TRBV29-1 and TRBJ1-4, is SAVISQKPSRDICQRGTSLTIQCQVDSQVTMMFWYRQQPGQSLTLIATANQGSEATYESGFVIDKFPISRPNLTFSTLTVSNMSPEDSSIYLCSVEEAGRKLFFGSGTQLSVL.

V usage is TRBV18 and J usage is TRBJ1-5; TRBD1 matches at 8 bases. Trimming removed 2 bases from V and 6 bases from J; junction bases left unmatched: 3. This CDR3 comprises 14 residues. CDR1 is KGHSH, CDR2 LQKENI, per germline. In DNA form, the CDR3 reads TGTGCCAGCTCACCAGACAGGGGATTTCAGCCCCAGCATTTT. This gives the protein CASSPDRGFQPQHF.

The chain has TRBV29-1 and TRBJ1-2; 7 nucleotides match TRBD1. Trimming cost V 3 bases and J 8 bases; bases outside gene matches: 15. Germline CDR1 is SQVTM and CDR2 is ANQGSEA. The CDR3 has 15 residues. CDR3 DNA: TGCAGCGTTGACAGGACAGGCGCGGTTCGGGGAGGCTACACCTTC. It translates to CSVDRTGAVRGGYTF.

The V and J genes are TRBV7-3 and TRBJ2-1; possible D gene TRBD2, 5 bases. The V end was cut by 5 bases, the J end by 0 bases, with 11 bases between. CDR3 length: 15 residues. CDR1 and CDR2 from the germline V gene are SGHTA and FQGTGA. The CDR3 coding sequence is TGTGCCAGCAGCGGAAGCGGAAACTCCTACAATGAGCAGTTCTTC. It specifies CASSGSGNSYNEQFF.

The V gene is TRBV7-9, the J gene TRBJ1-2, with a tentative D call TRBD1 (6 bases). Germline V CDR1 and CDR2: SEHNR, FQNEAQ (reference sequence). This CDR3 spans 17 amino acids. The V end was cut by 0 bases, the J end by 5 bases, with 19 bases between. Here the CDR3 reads CASSLAARQGSLYGYTF. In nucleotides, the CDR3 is TGTGCCAGCAGCTTAGCGGCGAGGCAGGGGAGTTTGTATGGCTACACCTTC.

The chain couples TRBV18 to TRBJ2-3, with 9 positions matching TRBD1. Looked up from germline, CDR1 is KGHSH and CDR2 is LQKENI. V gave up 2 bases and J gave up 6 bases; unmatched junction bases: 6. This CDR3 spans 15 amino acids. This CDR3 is CASSPVTGGSDTQYF. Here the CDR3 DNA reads TGTGCCAGCTCACCAGTAACAGGGGGCTCGGATACGCAGTATTTT.

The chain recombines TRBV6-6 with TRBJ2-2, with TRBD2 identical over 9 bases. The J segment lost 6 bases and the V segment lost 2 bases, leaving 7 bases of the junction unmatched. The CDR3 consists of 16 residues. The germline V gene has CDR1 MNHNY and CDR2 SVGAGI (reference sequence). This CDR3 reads CASSYGGRAPPGELFF. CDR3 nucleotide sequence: TGTGCCAGCAGTTACGGCGGGAGGGCCCCCCCCGGGGAGCTGTTTTTT.

DNA for the CDR3: TGTGCCAGCAGCCAGCAGGGAAGCTACTCACCCCTCCACTTT. Encoded protein: CASSQQGSYSPLHF. The chain has TRBV7-3 and TRBJ1-6, with a possible D match to TRBD1 (5 bases). The CDR3 sequence is 14 residues long. V gave up 5 bases and J gave up 10 bases, with 15 bases separating them. Germline V lookup: CDR1 SGHTA, CDR2 FQGTGA.

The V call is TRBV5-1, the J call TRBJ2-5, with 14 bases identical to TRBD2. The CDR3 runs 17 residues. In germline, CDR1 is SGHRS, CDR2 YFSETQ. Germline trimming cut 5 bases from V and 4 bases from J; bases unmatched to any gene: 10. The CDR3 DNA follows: TGCGCCAGCAGTTCCGGGACTAGCGGGAGAGGGGGAGAGACCCAGTACTTC. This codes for CASSSGTSGRGGETQYF.

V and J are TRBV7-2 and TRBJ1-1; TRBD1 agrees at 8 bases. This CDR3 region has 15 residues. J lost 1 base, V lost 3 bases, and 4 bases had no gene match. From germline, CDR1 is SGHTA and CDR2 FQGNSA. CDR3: CASSFWTGTNTEAFF. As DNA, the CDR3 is TGTGCCAGCAGCTTCTGGACAGGGACGAACACTGAAGCTTTCTTT. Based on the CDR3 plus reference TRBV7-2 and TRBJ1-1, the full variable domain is GAGVSQSPSNKVTEKGKDVELRCDPISGHTALYWYRQSLGQGLEFLIYFQGNSAPDKSGLPSDRFSAERTGGSVSTLTIQRTQQEDSAVYLCASSFWTGTNTEAFFGQGTRLTVV.

CDR3 coding DNA: TGTGCCAGCAGCAACCAGGGTTTTGGGGCCAACGTCCTGACTTTC. Translated: CASSNQGFGANVLTF. The V gene is TRBV7-6, the J gene TRBJ2-6; D is perhaps TRBD1 (5 bases). Germline CDR1 and CDR2: SGHVS and FNYEAQ. This CDR3 contains 15 residues. With 5 bases removed from V and 3 bases from J, the gap between germline ends came to 11 bases.

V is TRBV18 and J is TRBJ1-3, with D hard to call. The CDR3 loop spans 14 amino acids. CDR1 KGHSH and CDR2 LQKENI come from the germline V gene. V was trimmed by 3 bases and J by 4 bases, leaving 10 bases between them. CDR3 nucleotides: TGTGCCAGCTCACCGGGAGAGAAAGGAAACACCATATATTTT. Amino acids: CASSPGEKGNTIYF.

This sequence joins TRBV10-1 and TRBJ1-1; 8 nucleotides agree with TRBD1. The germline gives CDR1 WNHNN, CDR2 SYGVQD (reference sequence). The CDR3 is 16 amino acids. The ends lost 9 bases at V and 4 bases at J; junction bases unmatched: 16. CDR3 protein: CASAEVPGGAGTEAFF. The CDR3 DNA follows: TGCGCCAGTGCTGAAGTTCCAGGGGGCGCGGGCACTGAAGCTTTCTTT.

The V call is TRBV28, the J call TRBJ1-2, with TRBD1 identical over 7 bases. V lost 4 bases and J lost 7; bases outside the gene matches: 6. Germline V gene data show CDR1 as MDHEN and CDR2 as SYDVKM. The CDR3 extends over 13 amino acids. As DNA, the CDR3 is TGTGCCAGCAGTTCCGGACAGGTATTTGGCTACACCTTC. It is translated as CASSSGQVFGYTF.

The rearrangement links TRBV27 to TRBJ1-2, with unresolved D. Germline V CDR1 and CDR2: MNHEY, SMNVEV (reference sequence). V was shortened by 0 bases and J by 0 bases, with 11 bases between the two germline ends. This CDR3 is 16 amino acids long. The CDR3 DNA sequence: TGTGCCAGCAGTTTATCGGTCGGTGAAGCTAACTATGGCTACACCTTC. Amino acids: CASSLSVGEANYGYTF.